Listed below are T cell receptor beta chains from one sample, sequenced in a study of cytomegalovirus exposure and HLA in healthy donors. The table came from immunoSEQ multiplex PCR; TCRdb's copy has only in-frame clones and leaves some out. The sample has approximately 130,000 clones; about 9.1% are singletons. Sequenced sample: PBMCs. The receptors stem from a woman aged 40-49 years in good health and CMV-seropositive. Both conserved end residues are part of each CDR3. Each record gives: CDR3 length, J gene, V gene, CDR3 protein.

17,TRBJ2-4,TRBV4-2,CASSQEPKGVAKNIQYF
15,TRBJ1-5,TRBV7-2,CASSFSGQTNQPQHF
16,TRBJ2-2,TRBV5-1,CASSLVGGANAGELFF
13,TRBJ1-1,TRBV6-1,CASTSRALLKAFF
14,TRBJ2-3,TRBV7-2,CASSSDFSTDTQYF
16,TRBJ2-2,TRBV5-4,CASSLAPGTNTGELFF
14,TRBJ2-7,TRBV6-5,CASSYSPGSYEQYF
16,TRBJ2-2,TRBV7-2,CASSSRDWGNTGELFF
15,TRBJ2-5,TRBV4-1,CASSQEGTLGETQYF
15,TRBJ2-7,TRBV6-1,CASSEEGAGAYEQYF
14,TRBJ2-3,TRBV5-1,CASSEGLATDTQYF
15,TRBJ1-2,TRBV5-6,CASSSTGTMAYGYTF
17,TRBJ2-2,TRBV7-2,CASSPTLAGGVNGELFF
13,TRBJ2-7,TRBV11-2,CASSSSTRAEQYF
13,TRBJ1-6,TRBV27,CASSRQGSSPLHF
16,TRBJ1-6,TRBV5-1,CASSEEPSSYNSPLHF
12,TRBJ2-7,TRBV5-1,CASSLERGWQYF
16,TRBJ2-1,TRBV4-3,CASSQEAGASYNEQFF
13,TRBJ2-5,TRBV6-5,CASSLLSGETQYF
15,TRBJ2-3,TRBV6-1,CASSAKGALLDTQYF
18,TRBJ2-5,TRBV19,CASSPWTSGGIVGETQYF
15,TRBJ2-3,TRBV7-2,CASSLLGGATDTQYF
13,TRBJ2-3,TRBV18,CASSPPFTDTQYF
13,TRBJ2-7,TRBV6-9,CASSCSGGYEQYF
14,TRBJ1-5,TRBV11-2,CASSPDSSNQPQHF
18,TRBJ1-1,TRBV4-3,CASSHVKGTTPENTEAFF
13,TRBJ1-1,TRBV9,CARSVGPDTEAFF
18,TRBJ2-3,TRBV7-6,CASSLGRTSVPSTDTQYF
14,TRBJ1-1,TRBV18,CASSPLGGTTEAFF
14,TRBJ2-5,TRBV29-1,CSVVKSLLQETQYF
14,TRBJ2-4,TRBV5-1,CASSLRGGTDPEYF
15,TRBJ1-1,TRBV10-3,CAISVGRGMNTEAFF
16,TRBJ2-1,TRBV7-3,CASSLRPAGGQGEQFF
16,TRBJ2-1,TRBV5-1,CASSLGTGLGVDEQFF
18,TRBJ1-6,TRBV4-3,CASSQESRLGFDNSPLHF
16,TRBJ1-3,TRBV7-2,CASSPQAGLGGNTIYF
14,TRBJ1-6,TRBV6-5,CASSYGVGDSPLHF
14,TRBJ2-1,TRBV7-9,CASSLSAGRNEQFF
17,TRBJ1-4,TRBV5-1,CASTTGRQSQGNEKLFF
14,TRBJ2-4,TRBV6-1,CASQGDRAKNIQYF
20,TRBJ2-2,TRBV4-1,CASSRLGLAGGPTMTGELFF
17,TRBJ1-3,TRBV5-1,CASSLGTGEGPGNTIYF
15,TRBJ2-5,TRBV14,CASSRKRNIQETQYF
16,TRBJ2-7,TRBV5-1,CASRFLVADRGYEQYF
14,TRBJ1-1,TRBV10-1,CASSADLAIPEAFF
16,TRBJ2-7,TRBV6-1,CASSEMGTGGPYEQYF
17,TRBJ2-5,TRBV7-6,CASSGGTSGGRGETQYF
15,TRBJ2-2,TRBV6-5,CASSYAQGFTGELFF
15,TRBJ2-3,TRBV7-9,CASSPRLAGADTQYF
16,TRBJ2-1,TRBV19,CASSIRPGGSYNEQFF
16,TRBJ2-1,TRBV7-9,CASSFGGRQGYNEQFF